The 17 T cell receptor beta chains below come from one sample, sequenced in a study of blood T cell repertoires in COVID-19. Profiled with immunoSEQ multiplex PCR; TCRdb holds only in-frame clones, not every one. This table holds 200,000 to 250,000 clones, around 83% found once. Sequencing was performed on PBMCs or T cells enriched from blood (not recorded which). The source of these receptors is a woman aged 40-49 years with acute COVID-19.

The count of this clone is one. The chain has TRBV7-6 and TRBJ2-3, with 7 bases matching TRBD1. Germline trimming cut 1 base from V and 2 bases from J; bases unmatched to any gene: 3. From germline, CDR1 is SGHVS and CDR2 FNYEAQ. CDR3 size: 15 residues. In nucleotides, the CDR3 is TGTGCCAGCAGCTTAGGGGACAGCCCCACAGATACGCAGTATTTT. Its translation is CASSLGDSPTDTQYF.

The chain uses TRBV3-1 (or the pseudogene TRBV3-2) and TRBJ1-1, with D hard to call. Germline V gene data show CDR1 as LGHDT and CDR2 as YNNKEL (reference sequence). V was pared by 0 bases and J by 7 bases, with 15 bases between. This CDR3 has 15 residues. The CDR3 loop is CASSQDHLGRREAFF. In DNA form, the CDR3 reads TGTGCCAGCAGCCAAGATCATCTGGGGAGGCGTGAAGCTTTCTTT.

The chain recombines TRBV14 with TRBJ2-4; tentative D call: TRBD2 (6 bases). Germline V gene sequence: CDR1 SGHDN, CDR2 FVKESK. V dropped 4 bases and J dropped 0 bases, with 19 bases sitting between them. This CDR3 is built from 18 residues. CDR3 bases: TGTGCCAGCAGCCCCCGGTTACGCGGGGACTTAGCCAAAAACATTCAGTACTTC. It encodes CASSPRLRGDLAKNIQYF.

The CDR3 here is CASSIDTGWNSPLHF. CDR3 sequence (DNA): TGTGCCAGTAGTATAGATACAGGGTGGAATTCACCCCTCCACTTT. The chain joins TRBV19 to TRBJ1-6, with D possibly being TRBD1 (6 bases). The CDR3 consists of 15 residues. Germline CDR1 LNHDA, CDR2 SQIVND (reference sequence). Trimming pared 0 bases from V and 7 bases from J, leaving 10 bases between.

The chain has TRBV15 and TRBJ2-1; D unclear. Trimming shortened V by 2 bases and J by 10 bases, and 12 bases separated the two germline ends. The CDR3 has 13 amino acids. CDR1 and CDR2 from the germline V gene are LNHNV and YYDKDF (reference sequence). As DNA, the CDR3 is TGTGCCACCAGCAGACTCCTCAACGGGGAGCAGTTCTTC. Translation: CATSRLLNGEQFF.

The J gene is TRBJ1-2, the V gene TRBV5-6, with D possibly being TRBD1 (5 bases). Trimming stripped 5 bases from V and 6 bases from J, with 14 bases between. Germline values: CDR1 SGHDT, CDR2 YYEEEE. This CDR3 has 13 residues. The CDR3 region has the DNA TGTGCCAGCAGGGAACAGGCGGCCCATGGCTACACCTTC. This sequence encodes CASREQAAHGYTF.

This clone was counted between two and nine times. The rearrangement links TRBV4-1 to TRBJ1-3; D unresolved. V was shortened by 4 bases and J by 0 bases, with 13 bases between the two germline ends. The length of the CDR3 is 16 residues. The germline V gene has CDR1 MGHRA and CDR2 YSYEKL. For the CDR3, the DNA is TGCGCCAGCAGCCCGGTCTCCAGCGGCTCTGGAAACACCATATATTTT. Protein: CASSPVSSGSGNTIYF.

CDR3 region: CASSYISDEAFF. DNA of the CDR3: TGTGCCAGCAGCTACATCAGCGATGAAGCTTTCTTT. The rearrangement uses TRBV3-1 (or the pseudogene TRBV3-2) and TRBJ1-1; no firm D call. In germline, CDR1 is LGHDT, CDR2 YNNKEL (reference sequence). This CDR3 contains 12 residues. Between the trimmed V and J ends, which lost 5 bases and 7 bases, there was a span of 11 bases.

The gene calls are TRBV7-8 and TRBJ1-2, with 9 positions matching TRBD1. The CDR3 is 14 residues long. Per the germline V gene, CDR1 is SGHVS and CDR2 is FQNEAQ. Trimming at V came to 5 bases and at J to 3 bases, leaving 4 bases not matched to a gene. CDR3 amino acids: CASSPQGADYGYTF. The DNA of the CDR3 is TGTGCCAGCAGCCCACAGGGGGCGGACTATGGCTACACCTTC.

This clone was detected once. This chain connects TRBV30 to TRBJ2-5; tentatively, D is TRBD2 (5 bases). V was clipped by 1 base and J by 5 bases, with 11 bases between them. The germline V gene encodes CDR1 GTSNPN and CDR2 SVGIG (reference sequence). The CDR3 runs to 13 residues. This CDR3 is CAWSESSRETQYF. The CDR3 DNA sequence: TGTGCCTGGAGTGAGTCTAGCAGGGAGACCCAGTACTTC.

The chain uses TRBV28 and TRBJ2-3; 8 positions match TRBD1. V shed 3 bases and J 3 bases; nucleotides not matched to a gene: 5. Germline CDR1 reads MDHEN; CDR2 reads SYDVKM. The CDR3 runs to 15 residues. This CDR3 is CASSFRGRGTDTQYF. CDR3 sequence (DNA): TGTGCCAGCAGTTTCAGGGGGCGTGGGACAGATACGCAGTATTTT.

CDR3 DNA: TGCGCCAGCAGCCAAGGCTATTCCACTACTTACGAGCAGTACTTC. Translated: CASSQGYSTTYEQYF. The V gene is TRBV4-1, the J gene TRBJ2-7; D ambiguous. Trimming cost V 1 base and J 4 bases, with 14 bases left between them. The germline CDR1 and CDR2 sequences are MGHRA and YSYEKL. This CDR3 is 15 amino acids long.

This clone has a handful of counts. The V call is TRBV7-3, the J call TRBJ2-3; D gene unclear. V lost 1 base to trimming and J lost 7 bases, with 15 bases between them. From germline, CDR1 is SGHTA and CDR2 FQGTGA. This CDR3 is built from 15 residues. The CDR3 DNA reads TGTGCCAGCAGCTTAAGCGGCGGCCCCCAACATACGCAGTATTTT. Translation: CASSLSGGPQHTQYF. Complete variable domain (other parts from reference TRBV7-3 and TRBJ2-3): GAGVSQTPSNKVTEKGKYVELRCDPISGHTALYWYRQSLGQGPEFLIYFQGTGAADDSGLPNDRFFAVRPEGSVSTLKIQRTERGDSAVYLCASSLSGGPQHTQYFGPGTRLTVL.

This clone occurred once. This rearrangement joins TRBV10-3 to TRBJ1-1, with D hard to call. Trimming cost V 6 bases and J 2 bases, with 10 bases left between them. The CDR3 has 13 residues. Germline V gene data show CDR1 as ENHRY and CDR2 as SYGVKD. The CDR3 loop reads CAIRQRENTEAFF. The CDR3 nucleotides are TGTGCCATCAGACAGCGGGAAAACACTGAAGCTTTCTTT.

V and J are TRBV29-1 and TRBJ2-2; D not certain. The CDR3 totals 11 residues. The V and J ends lost 7 bases and 7 bases respectively, with 10 bases between them. Germline V gene data show CDR1 as SQVTM and CDR2 as ANQGSEA. CDR3 loop: CSALRVGELFF. DNA for the CDR3: TGCAGCGCGTTGCGTGTCGGGGAGCTGTTTTTT.

This clone was observed a few times. The rearrangement uses TRBV6-5 and TRBJ1-2, with 11 bases identical to TRBD1. V was clipped by 7 bases and J by 6 bases; unmatched bases: 7. Germline assignment: CDR1 MNHEY and CDR2 SVGAGI. The CDR3 runs to 14 residues. CDR3 sequence reads: CASTEPGQGDGYTF. CDR3 bases: TGTGCCAGCACCGAACCGGGACAGGGGGATGGCTACACCTTC.

The V and J genes are TRBV28 and TRBJ1-6; D may be TRBD1 (5 bases). Trimming pared 1 base from V and 14 bases from J, leaving 9 bases between. The germline V gene has CDR1 MDHEN and CDR2 SYDVKM. This CDR3 region has 12 residues. The chain's CDR3 is CASSLLRGALHF. The CDR3 DNA sequence: TGTGCCAGCAGTTTATTGCGGGGGGCCCTCCACTTT.